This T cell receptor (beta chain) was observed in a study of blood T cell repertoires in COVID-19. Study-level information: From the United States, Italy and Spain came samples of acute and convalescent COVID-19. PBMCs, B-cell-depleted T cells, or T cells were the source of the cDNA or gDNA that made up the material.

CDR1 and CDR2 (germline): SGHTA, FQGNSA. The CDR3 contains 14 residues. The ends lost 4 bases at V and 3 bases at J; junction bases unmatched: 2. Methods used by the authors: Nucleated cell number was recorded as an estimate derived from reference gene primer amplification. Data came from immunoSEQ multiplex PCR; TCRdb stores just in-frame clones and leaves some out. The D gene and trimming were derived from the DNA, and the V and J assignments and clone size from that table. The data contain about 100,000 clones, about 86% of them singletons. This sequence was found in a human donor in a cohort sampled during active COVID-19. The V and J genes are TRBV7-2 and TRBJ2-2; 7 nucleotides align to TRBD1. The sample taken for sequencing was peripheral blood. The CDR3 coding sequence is TGTGCCAGCAGCTGGACAGGCTACACCGGGGAGCTGTTTTTT. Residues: CASSWTGYTGELFF.